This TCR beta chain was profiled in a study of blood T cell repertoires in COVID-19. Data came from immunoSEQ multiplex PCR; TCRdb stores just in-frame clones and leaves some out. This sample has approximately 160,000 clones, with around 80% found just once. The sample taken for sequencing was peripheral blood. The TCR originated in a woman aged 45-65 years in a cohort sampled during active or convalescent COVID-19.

CDR3 DNA: TGTGCCAGCAGTGAGGGGCTCTATGGCTACACCTTC. Amino acid sequence: CASSEGLYGYTF. This chain joins TRBV2 and TRBJ1-2, with a possible D match to TRBD1 (5 bases). CDR3 size: 12 residues. CDR1 and CDR2 from the germline V gene are SNHLY and FYNNEI. V lost 3 bases, J lost 4 bases, and 6 bases lay in between.